The present entry profiles one TCR beta chain with its context. This clonotype was counted many times. The specificity of this receptor is unknown. No much larger clone exists at a distance of one base, and base qualities are not known. The data derive from a study of identical twins (TCRdb year 2016). About the study as a whole: TCR alpha and beta repertoires from monozygotic twins, unrelated adults of various ages and cord blood were deep-sequenced to test whether fetal clonotypes persist. To rule out contamination, the twin experiments were replicated at different times with different library preparation protocols.

Every donor was a healthy Caucasian. The twin cohort comprised three pairs of female monozygotic twins, all aged roughly 18 to 30 years. Positive isolation kits from Invitrogen were used to isolate CD4+ and CD8+ T cell populations. Library preparation was by 5' RACE. The sequencer listed for this sample is Illumina HiSeq 2000. A universal primer binding site was introduced by template switching, and a unique molecular identifier was present in the final cDNA, enabling accurate counting of TCR cDNA molecules. Specific primers in the conserved constant-segment region were used to synthesize first-strand cDNA for the TCR alpha and beta chains. To control for contamination, every cDNA library carried two barcodes: a SMART-Mk sample barcode plus Illumina barcodes. Two successive PCR steps introduced TruSeq adapter sequences along with Illumina sample barcodes. The TCR alpha and beta cDNA libraries were sequenced on the Illumina HiSeq platform using custom primers. As for the authors' bioinformatics: Raw reads were processed with MiGEC to extract unique molecular identifiers, and MiXCR was used to determine CDR3 positions. For each individual, recombination models were inferred using an EM algorithm with the repgenHMM and IGoR tools. Shared clonotypes were analyzed with the tcR package in R, and sharing was normalized by the product of cloneset sizes. To study raw recombination without the effects of thymic and clonal selection, out-of-frame nonproductive sequences were analyzed. Using fastp at Q25 and MiXCR, TCRdb reprocessed the public reads and kept productive beta chains. Merged by CDR3 protein, the rows form single entries marked with the most common genes and DNA. The authors' filters were not applied to this entry. This sample lists 250,000 to 350,000 distinct CDR3 sequences; around 9.7% were detected once. Clones ranked in the top ten supply 7% to 8.5% of the sample.

V and J are truncated by 5 bases and 5 bases respectively, leaving an intervening sequence of 12 bases. From cysteine to phenylalanine, the CDR3 is 14 amino acids long. Only the CDR3 DNA stays, 42 bases, in frame from base 1. The germline V gene provides CDR1 SGHVS and CDR2 FQNEAQ. Overall study results and their limits: Compared with coincidental sharing between unrelated individuals, out-of-frame TCR alpha sequences shared between twins showed an excess of sequences with low generation probability. In monozygotic twins, out-of-frame TCR alpha sharing was systematically underestimated by recombination models, although the models agreed with sharing between unrelated individuals. Abundant cord blood beta clonotypes carried fewer insertions; young adult naive repertoires showed a weaker similar trend, while memory repertoires showed none. Conclusions relied on cross-sectional statistical analysis, since the same donors could not be followed over many years. The excess sharing between twins in beta out-of-frame sequences was weaker because fewer shared sequences reduced the signal-to-noise ratio. Invariant T cells such as MAIT and iNKT could partly confound zero-insertion analyses, though diverse VJ usage argued against this for most clonotypes.

These data also featured in a second study, about yellow fever vaccine responses in identical twins. The second study's paper adds: The authors reported that the T cell response to vaccination in identical twins appeared partly convergent and partly personalized. In the study, vaccine-responding T cell clones were precisely tracked in identical twins.

The V and J segments used are TRBV7-8 and TRBJ2-2, with the D gene not confidently named. Sequenced: CD8+ T cells sorted from blood. The TCR sequence derives from a woman aged 18 to 35 in good health. Read as DNA, the sequence is TGTGCCAGCAGCCCACCGGGTGGGACCGGGGAGCTGTTTTTT. Its protein is CASSPPGGTGELFF.